These 14 T cell receptor beta chains were sequenced from one sample in a study of blood T cell repertoires in COVID-19. Libraries were prepared by immunoSEQ multiplex PCR; TCRdb keeps only in-frame clonotypes and omits some of them. The repertoire consists of about 220,000 clones, with less than 90% occurring once and the leading ten covering under 0.9%. The material sequenced was peripheral blood. These receptors all come from a middle-aged man with acute or convalescent COVID-19.

The chain is built from TRBV7-2 and TRBJ2-2; D might be TRBD1 (6 bases). V was shortened by 1 base and J by 6 bases, with 15 bases between the two germline ends. The CDR3 has 16 residues. CDR1 is SGHTA and CDR2 is FQGNSA in the germline V gene. In DNA form, the CDR3 reads TGTGCCAGCAGCTTAGAAGCAGGCAGGGGAGCCGGGGAGCTGTTTTTT. It is translated as CASSLEAGRGAGELFF.

This rearrangement joins TRBV5-1 to TRBJ2-2, with D possibly being TRBD1 (5 bases). From germline, CDR1 is SGHRS and CDR2 YFSETQ. Trimming pared 0 bases from V and 4 bases from J, leaving 16 bases between. The CDR3 runs 17 residues. CDR3 bases: TGCGCCAGCAGCTTGGGTGCAGGGTCTGGTGGCACCGGGGAGCTGTTTTTT. Its translation is CASSLGAGSGGTGELFF.

The rearrangement links TRBV3-1 (or the pseudogene TRBV3-2) to TRBJ2-3; the D gene is possibly TRBD1 (5 bases). CDR3 size: 16 residues. Germline lookup yields CDR1 LGHDT and CDR2 YNNKEL (reference sequence). The ends were cut back, 0 bases at V and 6 bases at J, with 16 bases in the middle. CDR3 region: CASSQDLGRAVDTQYF. Here the CDR3 DNA reads TGTGCCAGCAGCCAAGATCTGGGCAGGGCGGTGGATACGCAGTATTTT.

This clone was recorded only once. This chain connects TRBV30 to TRBJ2-2, with a tentative D call TRBD1 (6 bases). The CDR3 length is 14 residues. Germline-derived CDR1 and CDR2 are GTSNPN and SVGIG (reference sequence). V was trimmed by 5 bases and J by 1 base, leaving 11 bases between them. The CDR3 protein is CAWAQTGNTGELFF. The CDR3 region has the DNA TGTGCCTGGGCGCAGACAGGGAACACCGGGGAGCTGTTTTTT.

This clone showed up just once. J is TRBJ2-5 and V is TRBV6-5; D gene unclear. With 2 bases removed from V and 7 bases from J, the gap between germline ends came to 8 bases. The length of the CDR3 is 12 residues. The V gene's germline CDR1 is MNHEY and CDR2 SVGAGI. The CDR3 protein is CASSYNLGTQYF. The CDR3 coding sequence is TGTGCCAGCAGTTACAATCTAGGGACCCAGTACTTC.

The CDR3, as DNA: TGTGCCAGCAGCTCCGGACAGGGTAGGGCCGGTAACACTGAAGCTTTCTTT. It translates to CASSSGQGRAGNTEAFF. The V gene is TRBV5-4, the J gene TRBJ1-1; 8 nucleotides align to TRBD1. Looked up from germline, CDR1 is SGHNT and CDR2 is YYREEE (reference sequence). The CDR3 is 17 amino acids. With 3 bases clipped from V and 2 bases from J, the junction kept 12 bases outside the gene matches.

The chain joins TRBV7-2 to TRBJ2-1; D unresolved. V was shortened by 2 bases and J by 5 bases, with 13 bases between the two germline ends. Germline-derived CDR1 and CDR2 are SGHTA and FQGNSA. This CDR3 region has 15 residues. In nucleotides, the CDR3 is TGTGCCAGCAGCTTAAACGCTCTACCTAACAATGAGCAGTTCTTC. Its protein product is CASSLNALPNNEQFF. Full variable domain (remainder filled in from reference TRBV7-2 and TRBJ2-1): GAGVSQSPSNKVTEKGKDVELRCDPISGHTALYWYRQSLGQGLEFLIYFQGNSAPDKSGLPSDRFSAERTGGSVSTLTIQRTQQEDSAVYLCASSLNALPNNEQFFGPGTRLTVL.

V usage is TRBV27 and J usage is TRBJ2-7, with D perhaps TRBD1 (5 bases). This CDR3 spans 11 amino acids. V lost 4 bases to trimming and J lost 5 bases, with 6 bases between them. Looked up from germline, CDR1 is MNHEY and CDR2 is SMNVEV (reference sequence). CDR3 region: CASSWGNEQYF. In DNA form, the CDR3 reads TGTGCCAGCAGTTGGGGCAACGAGCAGTACTTC.

The chain joins TRBV5-1 to TRBJ2-3; tentative D call: TRBD1 (6 bases). Deletions cut 3 bases from V and 3 bases from J, with 8 bases between. The germline gives CDR1 SGHRS, CDR2 YFSETQ. CDR3 size: 13 residues. This CDR3 is CASSYGQTDTQYF. In nucleotides, the CDR3 is TGCGCCAGCAGCTACGGACAGACAGATACGCAGTATTTT.

The CDR3 DNA follows: TGTGCCAGTACCCTAGGACAGGGGGCCAACACTGAAGCTTTCTTT. Its translation is CASTLGQGANTEAFF. The chain recombines TRBV19 with TRBJ1-1; TRBD1 aligns across 11 bases. The length of the CDR3 is 15 residues. Germline V gene sequence: CDR1 LNHDA, CDR2 SQIVND (reference sequence). With 7 bases clipped from V and 2 bases from J, the junction kept 6 bases outside the gene matches. The full variable domain, in which reference TRBV19 and TRBJ1-1 provide the parts outside the CDR3, is DGGITQSPKYLFRKEGQNVTLSCEQNLNHDAMYWYRQDPGQGLRLIYYSQIVNDFQKGDIAEGYSVSREKKESFPLTVTSAQKNPTAFYLCASTLGQGANTEAFFGQGTRLTVV.

Turning to this clone: The same CDR3 also results from other DNA sequences found in this sample. The rearrangement links TRBV11-2 to TRBJ2-7; 9 nucleotides match TRBD1. Per the germline V gene, CDR1 is SGHAT and CDR2 is FQNNGV. This CDR3 comprises 13 residues. The junction had 1 base not matched to a gene; V was cut back by 4 bases and J by 3 bases. The CDR3 nucleotides are TGTGCCAGCAGCTCGGGACAGGGCTACGAGCAGTACTTC. This translates into CASSSGQGYEQYF.

The chain employs TRBV4-2 and TRBJ2-2, with D uncertain. CDR1 is LGHNA and CDR2 is YNFKEQ in the germline V gene. The V end was cut by 3 bases, the J end by 4 bases, with 12 bases between. The CDR3 runs to 15 residues. The CDR3 bases are TGTGCCAGCAGCCACGGCAGGTCAGGCACCGGGGAGCTGTTTTTT. Encoded protein: CASSHGRSGTGELFF.

The chain carries TRBV19 and TRBJ1-2; 8 bases align to TRBD1. Germline trimming cut 6 bases from V and 4 bases from J; bases unmatched to any gene: 10. Germline CDR1 LNHDA, CDR2 SQIVND (reference sequence). The CDR3 is 15 residues long. The CDR3 protein is CASRVDGTGVYGYTF. The CDR3 nucleotides are TGTGCCAGTAGAGTAGATGGGACAGGCGTCTATGGCTACACCTTC.

The chain is built from TRBV7-3 and TRBJ2-2; D is uncertain. The germline V gene has CDR1 SGHTA and CDR2 FQGTGA. The CDR3 contains 15 residues. Trimming removed 5 bases from V and 7 bases from J, with 17 bases in between. CDR3 sequence reads: CASSLMWHGNGELFF. The CDR3 nucleotides are TGTGCCAGCAGCCTGATGTGGCATGGTAACGGGGAGCTGTTTTTT.